This passage covers 26 T cell receptor beta chains from one sample sequenced in a study of identical twins. TCRdb re-derived calls from the 5' RACE reads in MiXCR, one entry per CDR3 protein. The table lists a few hundred thousand distinct CDR3 sequences, 20% to 25% of them singletons. This sample also appeared in a second study, on T cells expressing NK-cell markers.

The sequencing sample was made of CD4+ T cells sorted from blood. The receptor set was obtained from a woman younger than 35 in good health.

The rearrangement uses TRBV5-1 and TRBJ2-1; 7 nucleotides match TRBD1. CDR1 SGHRS and CDR2 YFSETQ come from the germline V gene. J lost 8 bases, V lost 4 bases, and 6 bases had no gene match. The CDR3 runs 13 residues. CDR3 sequence reads: CASSGTGVDEQFF. CDR3 coding DNA: TGCGCCAGCAGCGGTACAGGGGTGGATGAGCAGTTCTTC.

The CDR3 loop reads CASRAGLSSGNEQYF. The CDR3 DNA is TGTGCCAGCAGAGCCGGACTATCATCTGGGAACGAGCAGTACTTC. The chain couples TRBV12-3 or TRBV12-4 to TRBJ2-7; a weak D match, TRBD2 (6 bases). This CDR3 region has 15 residues. Trimming shortened V by 6 bases and J by 5 bases, and 20 bases separated the two germline ends.

The CDR3 bases are TGTGCCAGCAGTGGGAGCGGGAGAGCGGGAGAGACCCAGTACTTC. It translates to CASSGSGRAGETQYF. The chain employs TRBV6-1 and TRBJ2-5; 8 positions agree with TRBD2. Germline values: CDR1 MNHNS, CDR2 SASEGT. CDR3 size: 15 residues. The J segment lost 4 bases and the V segment lost 4 bases, leaving 8 bases of the junction unmatched.

This sequence joins TRBV6-5 and TRBJ2-7; 10 nucleotides line up with TRBD1. V was pared by 2 bases and J by 3 bases, with 16 bases of the junction left unmatched. Germline lookup yields CDR1 MNHEY and CDR2 SVGAGI. This CDR3 has 19 amino acids. As DNA, the CDR3 is TGTGCCAGCAGTTACGTCGGGACAGGGGCAATAGCGGGAATCTACGAGCAGTACTTC. This sequence encodes CASSYVGTGAIAGIYEQYF.

The chain has TRBV10-3 and TRBJ2-2; D ambiguous. Germline lookup yields CDR1 ENHRY and CDR2 SYGVKD. The CDR3 is 12 residues long. Trimming shortened V by 10 bases and J by 1 base, and 7 bases separated the two germline ends. The CDR3 DNA reads TGTGCCACCCGACAGAACACCGGGGAGCTGTTTTTT. Residues: CATRQNTGELFF.

The chain combines TRBV5-1 with TRBJ2-5, with 8 bases lining up with TRBD2. The length of the CDR3 is 15 residues. V dropped 4 bases and J dropped 2; count of bases not matched to a gene: 7. Germline V gene data show CDR1 as SGHRS and CDR2 as YFSETQ. In DNA, the CDR3 is TGCGCCAGCAGCAATAGCGGGGCACGACAAGAGACCCAGTACTTC. Translation gives CASSNSGARQETQYF.

This clonotype was picked up a small number of times. V gene TRBV12-3 or TRBV12-4 combines with J gene TRBJ2-1; TRBD2 matches 8 bases. V lost 2 bases and J lost 7; bases outside the gene matches: 4. CDR3 length equals 14 residues. The CDR3 region is CASSLREGHNEQFF. CDR3 DNA: TGTGCCAGCAGTTTACGGGAGGGCCATAATGAGCAGTTCTTC.

This clonotype has more than one count but fewer than ten. The gene calls are TRBV6-1 and TRBJ2-2; D not resolved. Germline V gives CDR1 MNHNS, CDR2 SASEGT. With 7 bases removed from V and 4 bases from J, the gap between germline ends came to 16 bases. The CDR3 extends over 15 amino acids. The CDR3: CASIKGTPLTGELFF. In DNA form, the CDR3 reads TGTGCCAGCATAAAGGGTACCCCCCTCACCGGGGAGCTGTTTTTT.

In this sample, this clonotype turned up a few times. The chain joins TRBV9 to TRBJ2-3; D gene ambiguous. The CDR3 totals 14 residues. V was clipped by 1 base and J by 4 bases, with 10 bases between them. Per germline, CDR1 SGDLS and CDR2 YYNGEE. CDR3 nucleotide sequence: TGTGCCAGCAGCGTATTGAGTTTAGCAGATACGCAGTATTTT. Its protein is CASSVLSLADTQYF.

This clonotype occurred a few times. The chain carries TRBV7-9 and TRBJ2-7, with TRBD2 identical over 12 bases. Germline CDR1 reads SEHNR; CDR2 reads FQNEAQ (reference sequence). The CDR3 has 15 residues. The V and J ends lost 6 bases and 0 bases, in that order; junction bases with no gene match: 3. The CDR3 here is CASSTSGGSSYEQYF. CDR3 bases: TGTGCCAGCAGTACTAGCGGGGGGAGCTCCTACGAGCAGTACTTC.

In this sample, this clonotype turned up a few times. The rearrangement joins TRBV12-3 or TRBV12-4 to TRBJ2-5; the D is unclear. CDR3 length equals 13 residues. V lost 1 base to trimming and J lost 5 bases, with 8 bases between them. The DNA for the CDR3 is TGTGCCAGCAGTTTAGACCAAGGGGAGACCCAGTACTTC. This codes for CASSLDQGETQYF.

This clonotype was seen a few times. The chain has TRBV11-2 and TRBJ2-1; tentative D call: TRBD1 (5 bases). V lost 3 bases to trimming and J lost 7 bases, with 13 bases between them. CDR3 length equals 14 residues. Per the germline V gene, CDR1 is SGHAT and CDR2 is FQNNGV. The CDR3 nucleotides are TGTGCCAGCAGCTTGTCAGGGAAAGTGAATGAGCAGTTCTTC. Its translation: CASSLSGKVNEQFF.

The chain links TRBV6-1 to TRBJ2-1; 11 bases agree with TRBD2. The CDR3 consists of 15 residues. Germline CDR1 is MNHNS and CDR2 is SASEGT. The V and J ends lost 7 bases and 5 bases, in that order; junction bases with no gene match: 7. CDR3 residues: CASTTGTSGNNEQFF. CDR3 bases: TGTGCCAGCACCACCGGGACTAGCGGAAACAATGAGCAGTTCTTC.

This clonotype was picked up a small number of times. The rearrangement uses TRBV5-1 and TRBJ2-7; D gene unclear. The CDR3 is 13 residues long. V dropped 0 bases and J dropped 2 bases, with 6 bases sitting between them. Germline V lookup: CDR1 SGHRS, CDR2 YFSETQ. CDR3 nucleotides: TGCGCCAGCAGCTTGGAGGGAACCTACGAGCAGTACTTC. This gives the protein CASSLEGTYEQYF.

The V and J genes are TRBV7-2 and TRBJ2-1; no clear D. V gave up 2 bases and J gave up 5 bases, with 13 bases separating them. This CDR3 spans 15 amino acids. Germline-derived CDR1 and CDR2 are SGHTA and FQGNSA. The CDR3 DNA reads TGTGCCAGCAGCTTATTGTGGACGGGTGACAATGAGCAGTTCTTC. This sequence encodes CASSLLWTGDNEQFF.

This clonotype was counted a few times. This rearrangement joins TRBV4-3 to TRBJ2-5; no firm D call. Germline-derived CDR1 and CDR2 are LGHNA and YSLEER. V lost 7 bases and J 4 bases, leaving 25 bases between the germline ends. The CDR3 is made up of 17 amino acids. Written as DNA, the CDR3 is TGCGCCAGCAACCTCACTCCGCGGCCCTACCTGGGAGAGACCCAGTACTTC. Amino acid sequence: CASNLTPRPYLGETQYF.

The chain is built from TRBV5-6 and TRBJ1-4; D is possibly TRBD1 (5 bases). V was clipped by 4 bases and J by 4 bases, with 8 bases between them. The germline V gene has CDR1 SGHDT and CDR2 YYEEEE. The length of the CDR3 is 13 residues. The DNA for the CDR3 is TGTGCCAGCAGCCCGGGGGTTAATGAAAAACTGTTTTTT. Translation: CASSPGVNEKLFF.

The chain is built from TRBV5-1 and TRBJ1-2; TRBD1 aligns across 8 bases. The CDR3 spans 15 residues. Per the germline V gene, CDR1 is SGHRS and CDR2 is YFSETQ. With 5 bases clipped from V and 5 bases from J, the junction kept 11 bases outside the gene matches. CDR3 loop: CASSFGTGSRYGYTF. The CDR3 DNA is TGCGCCAGCAGTTTCGGGACAGGTTCGAGGTATGGCTACACCTTC.

This clonotype was observed many times. The J gene is TRBJ2-1, the V gene TRBV5-1; 8 nucleotides align to TRBD2. Germline lookup yields CDR1 SGHRS and CDR2 YFSETQ. The junction had 7 bases not matched to a gene; V was cut back by 7 bases and J by 7 bases. The CDR3 extends over 13 amino acids. CDR3 protein: CASLGLAWNEQFF. In DNA, the CDR3 is TGCGCCAGCCTCGGACTAGCCTGGAATGAGCAGTTCTTC.

The J gene is TRBJ2-1, the V gene TRBV14; TRBD2 agrees at 8 bases. Germline-derived CDR1 and CDR2 are SGHDN and FVKESK. CDR3 size: 15 residues. V shed 1 base, J shed 4 bases, and the junction held 3 bases outside the gene matches. The CDR3 here is CASSQALAVYNEQFF. CDR3 coding DNA: TGTGCCAGCAGCCAAGCACTAGCGGTATACAATGAGCAGTTCTTC.

The sample holds a few counts of this clonotype. This sequence joins TRBV5-1 and TRBJ1-4; no firm D call. V lost 0 bases and J 6 bases, leaving 12 bases between the germline ends. CDR1 SGHRS and CDR2 YFSETQ come from the germline V gene. The CDR3 is 15 amino acids. Here the CDR3 reads CASSLEVGMDEKLFF. The CDR3 coding sequence is TGCGCCAGCAGCTTGGAGGTGGGAATGGATGAAAAACTGTTTTTT.

This clonotype has a handful of counts. V and J are TRBV15 and TRBJ2-7, with TRBD1 matching 7 bases. Per the germline V gene, CDR1 is LNHNV and CDR2 is YYDKDF (reference sequence). CDR3 length: 14 amino acids. The V gene end was trimmed by 1 base and the J gene end by 7 bases; junction bases not matched to a gene: 7. The CDR3 DNA is TGTGCCACCAGCAGAGGAGGGGACAGTGGAGAGCAGTACTTC. It yields the protein CATSRGGDSGEQYF. The variable domain in full, with the rest retrieved from reference TRBV15 and TRBJ2-7, is DAMVIQNPRYQVTQFGKPVTLSCSQTLNHNVMYWYQQKSSQAPKLLFHYYDKDFNNEADTPDNFQSRRPNTSFCFLDIRSPGLGDTAMYLCATSRGGDSGEQYFGPGTRLTVT.

This chain connects TRBV29-1 to TRBJ1-1; tentatively, D is TRBD1 (5 bases). Trimming removed 1 base from V and 4 bases from J, with 7 bases in between. CDR1 is SQVTM and CDR2 is ANQGSEA in the germline V gene. This CDR3 has 12 residues. Written as DNA, the CDR3 is TGCAGCGTTGAAGCGGGGCTCACTGAAGCTTTCTTT. It yields the protein CSVEAGLTEAFF.

This clonotype was detected many times. The chain carries TRBV5-6 and TRBJ1-2, with a possible D match to TRBD1 (6 bases). Trimming removed 2 bases from V and 4 bases from J, with 9 bases in between. Germline V gene lookup returns CDR1 SGHDT and CDR2 YYEEEE. The CDR3 extends over 13 amino acids. CDR3 in amino acids: CASSFGQTYGYTF. CDR3 nucleotide sequence: TGTGCCAGCAGCTTTGGACAGACCTATGGCTACACCTTC. Full variable domain (outside the CDR3, taken from reference TRBV5-6 and TRBJ1-2): DAGVTQSPTHLIKTRGQQVTLRCSPKSGHDTVSWYQQALGQGPQFIFQYYEEEERQRGNFPDRFSGHQFPNYSSELNVNALLLGDSALYLCASSFGQTYGYTFGSGTRLTVV.

The sample holds a few counts of this clonotype. The chain employs TRBV5-1 and TRBJ1-6, with 7 bases aligning to TRBD1. With V trimmed by 4 bases and J by 8 bases, 6 bases remained unmatched. The CDR3 is 14 amino acids. The V gene's germline CDR1 is SGHRS and CDR2 YFSETQ. The CDR3 loop is CASSGGQQDSPLHF. CDR3 nucleotide sequence: TGCGCCAGCAGCGGGGGACAGCAGGATTCACCCCTCCACTTT.

This clonotype was seen more than once but under ten times. V and J are TRBV20-1 and TRBJ1-1, with D maybe TRBD1 (6 bases). CDR1 is DFQATT, CDR2 SNEGSKA, per germline (reference sequence). Trimming removed 0 bases at V and 3 bases at J, with 14 bases between. The CDR3 has 15 residues. CDR3 residues: CSARDHGGRYTEAFF. CDR3 nucleotide sequence: TGCAGTGCTAGAGATCACGGGGGCCGGTACACTGAAGCTTTCTTT.